The clone carrying this T cell receptor beta chain was counted at least ten times. Antigen specificity is unknown. CDR1 is MGHRA, CDR2 YSYEKL, per germline. The CDR3 is 16 residues long. V lost 2 bases and J lost 5; bases outside the gene matches: 4. Using its own MiXCR run on the 5' RACE reads, TCRdb lists one record per CDR3 protein. The profile covers roughly 120,000 distinct CDR3 sequences, with 7.2% appearing a single time and 2.7% taken by the ten largest. The data stem from a study of T cells after yellow fever vaccination. General observations from the study: Abundant clonotypes from the bulk population could have been carried over as contaminants into FACS-sorted repertoires. Booster sampling recovered most clones from primary vaccination (approximately 97% CD4, roughly 86% CD8).

The material was CD4+ T cells sorted from PBMCs, obtained approximately 40 days after the first yellow fever vaccination. The receptor was isolated from a man aged 18 to 29 who received the YFV17D yellow fever vaccine. This rearrangement joins TRBV4-1 to TRBJ2-2; 11 bases agree with TRBD1. The CDR3: CASSQPDRGRTGELFF. Here the CDR3 DNA reads TGCGCCAGCAGCCAACCGGACAGGGGGCGGACCGGGGAGCTGTTTTTT.